The TCR beta chain under discussion was sequenced for a study of T cell responses to AZD1222 COVID-19 vaccine (dated by TCRdb to about 2021). Study-wide context: AZD1222 recipients whose second dose came at about 4 weeks and those whose second dose came at about 12 weeks were combined into one group, since spike-specific TCR depth and breadth did not differ between the two schedules. A total of 233 trial participants underwent TCR sequencing, of whom around 200 received two doses of AZD1222 and some 25 received two doses of the MenACWY control vaccine. Trial participants were enrolled into age subgroups of 18-55, 56-69 and 70-plus years, which contained about 160, 30 and 59 TCR-sequenced participants, respectively.

The germline V gene specifies KGHSY as CDR1 and FQNENV as CDR2. Counted from cysteine to phenylalanine, this CDR3 has 17 amino acids. The entry retains the CDR3 DNA only, 51 bases that are in frame from base 1. Trimming takes 0 bases from V and 4 bases from J, and the germline ends sit 15 bases apart. Beyond this particular receptor, the publication reports: The 56-69-year group was small, and its depth increase did not reach significance, likely because of low power. Participants were mostly white British, with more females than males. The authors suggested clonal diversity may have been underestimated. Spike-specific TCR breadth and depth rose significantly after two AZD1222 doses compared with day 0 and with MenACWY recipients. Conclusions about previously exposed vaccinees were limited because only six AZD1222 recipients were SARS-CoV-2 seropositive at baseline. Reportedly, close to half of the unique spike-specific TCRs recognized epitopes lying outside the regions that are mutated in the B.1.351 and B.1.1.7 variants. No day 14 peak-response samples were available, so repertoires were characterized only after the peak T cell response. CD4 TCRs associated with the vaccine covered the entire spike protein, and the dominant responses were in regions 160-218 and 743-854.

The CDR3 regions of human TCRbeta chains were analyzed by immunosequencing. As for how the authors treated the data: TCRs in the repertoires were matched against a reference library of SARS-CoV-2-specific TCRs that had been generated with the MIRA antigen-specificity platform. Breadth was defined as the fraction of unique TCRs that were SARS-CoV-2-associated. Depth was defined as the fraction of total T cells that were SARS-CoV-2-associated. Using the MIRA data, each spike-specific TCR was mapped to the spike region that the TCR reacts to and placed in a CD4 or CD8 class. Log10-transformed breadth and depth values were compared by one-way ANOVA with Sidak's multiple comparisons tests. Entries here come from immuneACCESS through TCRdb and include only in-frame sequences with V and J called. Some clones fail to appear in such tables; in the studies checked, an unresolved V gene covers under half of the shortfall, and the cause of the remainder is unknown. The DNA was the basis for D and trimming; V, J and clone size are from that table. This sample is represented by roughly 80,000 clones; approximately 90% of them were singletons. Of the sample, approximately 5.8% falls within the top ten clones.

Points on this clone: This receptor's antigen is unknown. Qualities for individual bases were not recorded, and no much larger clone is one base off.

The sample's time point label, decoded: baseline before first vaccination. Samples from vaccinated people were obtained from the UK trials COV001 and COV002, which included a single-blind randomized controlled phase 2/3 trial of AZD1222 (ChAdOx1 nCoV-19) in healthy adults. Trial participant PBMC samples were collected at day 0 and day 28 after the second dose for TCRbeta chain sequencing. The rearranged chain carries TRBV16 and TRBJ1-4; a confident D gene designation cannot be given. Source: peripheral blood, taken on day 0 of AZD1222 vaccination. The clonotype was recovered from an adult in good health. The DNA sequence follows: TGTGCCAGCAGCCAATCGGCAAGTTTGGCCCATAATGAAAAACTGTTTTTT. This gives the protein CASSQSASLAHNEKLFF.